This TCR beta chain was sequenced during a study of cytomegalovirus exposure and HLA in healthy donors. The primer mix had 60 Vbeta and 13 Jbeta primers. Assay: immunoSEQ multiplex PCR; the TCRdb copy retains only in-frame clones and omits some. The repertoire holds about 200,000 clones, with about 81% as singletons. CDR1 is SQVTM, CDR2 ANQGSEA, per germline. CDR3 size: 13 residues. Trimming at V came to 5 bases and at J to 1 base, leaving 1 base not matched to a gene. Sample: PBMCs. The TCR sequence derives from a woman in her 40s in good health and CMV-seronegative. The chain joins TRBV29-1 to TRBJ2-2, with 7 positions matching TRBD1. The CDR3 DNA reads TGCAGCGTTACAGGGGAGAACACCGGGGAGCTGTTTTTT. Encoded protein: CSVTGENTGELFF.